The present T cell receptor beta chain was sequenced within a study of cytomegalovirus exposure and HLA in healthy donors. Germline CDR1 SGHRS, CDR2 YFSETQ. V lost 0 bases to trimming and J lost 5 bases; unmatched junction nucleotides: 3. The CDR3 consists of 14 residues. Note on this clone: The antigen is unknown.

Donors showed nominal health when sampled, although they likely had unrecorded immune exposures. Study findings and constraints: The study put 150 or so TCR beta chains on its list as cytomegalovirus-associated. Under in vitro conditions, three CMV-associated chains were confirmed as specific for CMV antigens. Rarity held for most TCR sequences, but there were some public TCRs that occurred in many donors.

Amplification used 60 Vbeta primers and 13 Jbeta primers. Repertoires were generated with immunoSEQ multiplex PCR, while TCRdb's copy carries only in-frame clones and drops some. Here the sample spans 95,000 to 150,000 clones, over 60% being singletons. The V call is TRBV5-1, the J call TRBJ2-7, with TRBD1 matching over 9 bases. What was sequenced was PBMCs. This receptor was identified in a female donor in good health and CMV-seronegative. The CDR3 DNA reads TGCGCCAGCAGCTTGGGACAGGGGGTGGACGAGCAGTACTTC. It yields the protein CASSLGQGVDEQYF.